This T cell receptor beta chain was documented in a study of cytomegalovirus exposure and HLA in healthy donors. Germline V gives CDR1 MGHRA, CDR2 YSYEKL. V dropped 5 bases and J dropped 1; count of bases not matched to a gene: 1. The length of the CDR3 is 14 residues. The study ran its PCR with 60 Vbeta and 13 Jbeta primers. The protocol was immunoSEQ multiplex PCR, while the TCRdb copy is restricted to in-frame clones and leaves out a portion. Of some 190,000 clones listed, about 82% are singletons. Study-wide results and limits: Analyzed later, association rates of TCRs varied across HLA loci, with DRB1 most and HLA-C fewest. As confirmed in vitro, a few CMV-associated chains were specific for CMV antigens. Rare sequences made up most TCRs, while some public TCRs were found in many donors.

Only one count was recorded for this clone. What it binds is not known. This receptor was identified in a male donor in good health and CMV-seronegative. This chain joins TRBV4-1 and TRBJ2-7; the match to TRBD2 covers 11 bases. Sequenced: PBMCs. The CDR3 bases are TGCGCCAGCAGCAGACTAGCGGGGTCCTACGAGCAGTACTTC. Its protein is CASSRLAGSYEQYF.